This T cell receptor (beta chain) emerged from a study of blood T cell repertoires in COVID-19. In germline, CDR1 is SGHRS, CDR2 YFSETQ. V was pared by 0 bases and J by 6 bases, with 13 bases of the junction left unmatched. The CDR3 has 17 amino acids. TCRdb's table, derived via immunoSEQ multiplex PCR, lists solely in-frame clones and lacks some. Among around 95,000 clones listed, approximately 80% were seen once. Sequences were obtained from peripheral blood. The sequence came from a man aged 50 or older with active or convalescent COVID-19. The chain couples TRBV5-1 to TRBJ1-1, with 8 positions matching TRBD1. The CDR3: CASSLARGRGKVSEAFF. CDR3 sequence (DNA): TGCGCCAGCAGCTTGGCCAGGGGGCGAGGGAAAGTGTCTGAAGCTTTCTTT.